The sequence of this TCR beta chain was determined in a study of blood T cell repertoires in COVID-19. For the study at large: Sources were T cells, B-cell-depleted T cells, or PBMCs; the material itself was cDNA or gDNA.

The authors' processing: Quantification of nucleated cells was approximated via reference gene primer amplification. TCRdb keeps only in-frame clones here, not all; method: immunoSEQ multiplex PCR. The V and J calls and clone size come from that table; D and trimming were worked out from the DNA. The sample records about 59,000 clones, 90% being singletons. The receptor was isolated from a man at least 80 years old with acute or convalescent COVID-19. Sequencing was carried out using peripheral blood.

In DNA form, the CDR3 reads TGCGCCAGCAGCCTGGAGGGGTTCAGCGCTGGGGCCAACGTCCTGACTTTC. It yields the protein CASSLEGFSAGANVLTF. This chain uses TRBV5-1 with TRBJ2-6; weak D call: TRBD2 (6 bases). The CDR3 sequence is 17 residues long. CDR1 and CDR2 from the germline V gene are SGHRS and YFSETQ. V dropped 4 bases and J dropped 2 bases, with 16 bases sitting between them.